This TCR beta chain was retrieved from a study of neurological immune-mediated disorders. TCRdb analysed the 5' RACE reads with MiXCR anew, one entry per CDR3 protein. The sample shows some 46,000 distinct CDR3 sequences, around 4.3% of them seen only once. In germline, CDR1 is SEHNR, CDR2 FQNEAQ (reference sequence). Trimming stripped 5 bases from V and 1 base from J, with 11 bases between. The CDR3 extends over 15 amino acids. The material sequenced was PBMCs. The rearrangement uses TRBV7-9 and TRBJ2-2; D may be TRBD1 or TRBD2 (6 bases each). The origin of this receptor is a woman aged 55-69 years with multiple sclerosis. CDR3 coding DNA: TGTGCCAGCAGCCCGAGGGGGGAGAACACCGGGGAGCTGTTTTTT. Its protein product is CASSPRGENTGELFF. Using reference TRBV7-9 and TRBJ2-2 for the parts outside the CDR3, the full variable domain is DTGVSQNPRHKITKRGQNVTFRCDPISEHNRLYWYRQTLGQGPEFLTYFQNEAQLEKSRLLSDRFSAERPKGSFSTLEIQRTEQGDSAMYLCASSPRGENTGELFFGEGSRLTVL.